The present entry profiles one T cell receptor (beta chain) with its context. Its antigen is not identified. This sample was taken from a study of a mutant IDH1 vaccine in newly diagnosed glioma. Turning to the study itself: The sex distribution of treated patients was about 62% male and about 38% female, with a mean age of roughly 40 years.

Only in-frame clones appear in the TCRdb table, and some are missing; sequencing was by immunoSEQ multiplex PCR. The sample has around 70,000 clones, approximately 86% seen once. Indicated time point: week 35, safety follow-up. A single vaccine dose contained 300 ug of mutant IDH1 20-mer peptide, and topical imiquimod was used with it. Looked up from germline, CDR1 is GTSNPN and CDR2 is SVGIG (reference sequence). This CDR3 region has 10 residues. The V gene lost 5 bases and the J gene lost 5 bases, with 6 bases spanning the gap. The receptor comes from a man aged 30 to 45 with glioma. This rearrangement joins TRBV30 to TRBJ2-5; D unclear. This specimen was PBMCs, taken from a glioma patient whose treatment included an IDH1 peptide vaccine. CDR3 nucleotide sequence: TGTGCCTGGGGTCGGGAGACCCAGTACTTC. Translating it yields CAWGRETQYF.